This TCR beta chain was observed in a study of beta chain features in type 1 diabetes. V dropped 6 bases and J dropped 8 bases, with 8 bases sitting between them. The germline V gene has CDR1 SNHLY and CDR2 FYNNEI. The CDR3 has 11 residues. The isolated RNA, all of it, was reverse transcribed, so expressed TCRB transcripts were what got sequenced. Clones were read by immunoSEQ multiplex PCR, and TCRdb kept only the in-frame ones, dropping some. The sample holds some 410,000 clones; about 15% are singletons and the top ten take roughly 0.035%. Material for sequencing was naive CD4+ T cells from blood. The clonotype was recovered from a man aged 25-45 years in good health. This chain links TRBV2 with TRBJ2-1; D uncertain. The CDR3 nucleotides are TGTGCCAGCAGGGGATTCGATGAGCAGTTCTTC. This gives the protein CASRGFDEQFF.